The rows below give T cell receptor beta chains drawn from one sample of a study of metastatic and nonmetastatic thyroid tumors. MiXCR re-clonotyped the PCR reads for TCRdb. The sample lists 25,000 to 35,000 clones; approximately 25% were seen once. What was sequenced was blood. These receptors were taken from a female donor with papillary thyroid cancer or a benign thyroid nodule (not recorded which). Some clones in this sample may be carry-over from other donors' samples. Each CDR3 is given with its conserved first and last residue. Fields, in order: CDR3 DNA, CDR3 protein, clone size, J gene, CDR3 length, D gene, V gene. A D gene is named only where the DNA matches it firmly. Clone size is stated in some rows and not others, as once, few, many or a class when expanded.

cdr3_nt: TGCGCCAGCAGCCAAAGGGGGGATGCAGATACGCAGTATTTT
cdr3_aa: CASSQRGDADTQYF
clone_size: many
j_call: TRBJ2-3
cdr3_length: 14
d_call: NA
v_call: TRBV4-3

cdr3_nt: TGTGCCAGCAGCCTGACAGGTGTCTTGGATACGCAGTATTTT
cdr3_aa: CASSLTGVLDTQYF
clone_size: many
j_call: TRBJ2-3
cdr3_length: 14
d_call: NA
v_call: TRBV9

cdr3_nt: TGTGCCAGCAGCCCCGGGGGGGACAGGGGGGAAGAGACCCAGTACTTC
cdr3_aa: CASSPGGDRGEETQYF
clone_size: many
j_call: TRBJ2-5
cdr3_length: 16
d_call: TRBD1
v_call: TRBV5-4

cdr3_nt: TGTGCAAACAGCGTTGACACAGATACGCAGTATTTT
cdr3_aa: CANSVDTDTQYF
clone_size: few
j_call: TRBJ2-3
cdr3_length: 12
d_call: NA
v_call: TRBV9

cdr3_nt: TGTGCCAGCAGCTTGGGATCTTGGAACACTGAAGCTTTCTTT
cdr3_aa: CASSLGSWNTEAFF
clone_size: many
j_call: TRBJ1-1
cdr3_length: 14
d_call: NA
v_call: TRBV5-4

cdr3_nt: TGTGCCAGCATCTCACGGGTGGGGAGCTCCTACAATGAGCAGTTCTTC
cdr3_aa: CASISRVGSSYNEQFF
clone_size: medium-sized
j_call: TRBJ2-1
cdr3_length: 16
d_call: NA
v_call: TRBV6-1

cdr3_nt: TGTGCCAGCAGCTTAGGAATGAGAGCGGGAGACACCGGGGAGCTGTTTTTT
cdr3_aa: CASSLGMRAGDTGELFF
clone_size: NA
j_call: TRBJ2-2
cdr3_length: 17
d_call: TRBD2
v_call: TRBV11-2

cdr3_nt: TGTGCCAGCAGTTTGCTACAGGGGGCGGTCAATGAGCAGTTCTTC
cdr3_aa: CASSLLQGAVNEQFF
clone_size: many
j_call: TRBJ2-1
cdr3_length: 15
d_call: TRBD1
v_call: TRBV27

cdr3_nt: TGTGCCAGCTCGCAGGGAGAGAACACTGAAGCTTTCTTT
cdr3_aa: CASSQGENTEAFF
clone_size: few
j_call: TRBJ1-1
cdr3_length: 13
d_call: NA
v_call: TRBV2

cdr3_nt: TGTGCCAGCAGTCCCTCGACAGGGACCAGCTATGTCTACACCTTC
cdr3_aa: CASSPSTGTSYVYTF
clone_size: few
j_call: TRBJ1-2
cdr3_length: 15
d_call: TRBD1
v_call: TRBV6-5

cdr3_nt: TGTGCCAGCAGACAACTCCGGGAGGCCTACGAGCAGTACTTC
cdr3_aa: CASRQLREAYEQYF
clone_size: many
j_call: TRBJ2-7
cdr3_length: 14
d_call: TRBD2
v_call: TRBV6-1

cdr3_nt: TGTGCCAGCAGTTCATTAGGGGGGGGCGACAATGAGCAGTTCTTC
cdr3_aa: CASSSLGGGDNEQFF
clone_size: many
j_call: TRBJ2-1
cdr3_length: 15
d_call: NA
v_call: TRBV12-3/TRBV12-4

cdr3_nt: TGCAGTGGTAGAGTTCAGGAGGTGCCGGGTTCACCCCTCCACTTT
cdr3_aa: CSGRVQEVPGSPLHF
clone_size: NA
j_call: TRBJ1-6
cdr3_length: 15
d_call: NA
v_call: TRBV20-1

cdr3_nt: TGTGCCAGCAAACGAGGGACGGTGAACACTGAAGCTTTCTTT
cdr3_aa: CASKRGTVNTEAFF
clone_size: many
j_call: TRBJ1-1
cdr3_length: 14
d_call: NA
v_call: TRBV28

cdr3_nt: TGCAGTGCTGGAGCGGGAGGGTACGAGCAGTACTTC
cdr3_aa: CSAGAGGYEQYF
clone_size: many
j_call: TRBJ2-7
cdr3_length: 12
d_call: TRBD2
v_call: TRBV20-1

cdr3_nt: TGTGCCAGCAGCTTGGGGACCCAGCCCAACATTCAGTACTTC
cdr3_aa: CASSLGTQPNIQYF
clone_size: many
j_call: TRBJ2-4
cdr3_length: 14
d_call: NA
v_call: TRBV7-9

cdr3_nt: TGCAGTGCTCCCCTCGATTTTTATGGCTACACCTTC
cdr3_aa: CSAPLDFYGYTF
clone_size: NA
j_call: TRBJ1-2
cdr3_length: 12
d_call: NA
v_call: TRBV20-1

cdr3_nt: TGCGCCAGCAGCTTTGGGGGGCCAGAGACCCAGTACTTC
cdr3_aa: CASSFGGPETQYF
clone_size: many
j_call: TRBJ2-5
cdr3_length: 13
d_call: NA
v_call: TRBV5-1

cdr3_nt: TGTGCCAGCAGTCAGACAAGAGGGAGTTACGAGCAGTTCTTC
cdr3_aa: CASSQTRGSYEQFF
clone_size: NA
j_call: TRBJ2-1
cdr3_length: 14
d_call: NA
v_call: TRBV12-3/TRBV12-4

cdr3_nt: TGTGCCAGCAGGGGGGGGACGAACTATGGCTACACCTTC
cdr3_aa: CASRGGTNYGYTF
clone_size: many
j_call: TRBJ1-2
cdr3_length: 13
d_call: NA
v_call: TRBV28

cdr3_nt: TGTGCCAGCAGTAACGAGGGGTTCGCAGAGGGGTACAGCATTCAGTACTTC
cdr3_aa: CASSNEGFAEGYSIQYF
clone_size: NA
j_call: TRBJ2-4
cdr3_length: 17
d_call: NA
v_call: TRBV12-3/TRBV12-4

cdr3_nt: TGTGCCAGCAGTTCAGGACGGGGAGCCTACGAGCAGTACTTC
cdr3_aa: CASSSGRGAYEQYF
clone_size: many
j_call: TRBJ2-7
cdr3_length: 14
d_call: NA
v_call: TRBV28

cdr3_nt: TGTGCCAGCAGTTTAGGGGTTTCTAACTATGGCTACACCTTC
cdr3_aa: CASSLGVSNYGYTF
clone_size: many
j_call: TRBJ1-2
cdr3_length: 14
d_call: NA
v_call: TRBV27

cdr3_nt: TGCAGTGCTAGAGTTGTCTCAGGGTCTGGCTACACCTTC
cdr3_aa: CSARVVSGSGYTF
clone_size: many
j_call: TRBJ1-2
cdr3_length: 13
d_call: NA
v_call: TRBV20-1

cdr3_nt: TGCGCCAGCAGCTTGGTAGCGGGCGCCCTTGGTAGCTCAGTCACAGATACGCAGTATTTT
cdr3_aa: CASSLVAGALGSSVTDTQYF
clone_size: NA
j_call: TRBJ2-3
cdr3_length: 20
d_call: TRBD2
v_call: TRBV5-1

cdr3_nt: TGTGCCAGCAGCACCAGAACTAGATCGCAGTTCTTC
cdr3_aa: CASSTRTRSQFF
clone_size: few
j_call: TRBJ2-1
cdr3_length: 12
d_call: NA
v_call: TRBV5-6

cdr3_nt: TGTGCCAGCAGCGCAGGACTAGCGGGAACCTACGAGCAGTACTTC
cdr3_aa: CASSAGLAGTYEQYF
clone_size: NA
j_call: TRBJ2-7
cdr3_length: 15
d_call: TRBD2
v_call: TRBV2

cdr3_nt: TGTGCCAGCAGCTCCCGGGAGACCCAGTACTTC
cdr3_aa: CASSSRETQYF
clone_size: many
j_call: TRBJ2-5
cdr3_length: 11
d_call: NA
v_call: TRBV7-9

cdr3_nt: TGTGCCTGGACAAGGGACGCGGGGAATTACGAGCAGTACTTC
cdr3_aa: CAWTRDAGNYEQYF
clone_size: many
j_call: TRBJ2-7
cdr3_length: 14
d_call: NA
v_call: TRBV30

cdr3_nt: TGCAGTGCTAGAGTTTTTAACACCGGGGAGCTGTTTTTT
cdr3_aa: CSARVFNTGELFF
clone_size: NA
j_call: TRBJ2-2
cdr3_length: 13
d_call: NA
v_call: TRBV20-1

cdr3_nt: TGTGCCAGCCTAAGGGAAAGCAGACAGCCCCAGCATTTT
cdr3_aa: CASLRESRQPQHF
clone_size: NA
j_call: TRBJ1-5
cdr3_length: 13
d_call: NA
v_call: TRBV6-1

cdr3_nt: TGTGCCAGCACCCCCGTGGGGGACAGGGGATCCGGGAGGCAGTTCTTC
cdr3_aa: CASTPVGDRGSGRQFF
clone_size: many
j_call: TRBJ2-1
cdr3_length: 16
d_call: TRBD1
v_call: TRBV27

cdr3_nt: TGTGCCAGCAGCTTAGTTGTCCCCGCGATTGGAGATACGCAGTATTTT
cdr3_aa: CASSLVVPAIGDTQYF
clone_size: NA
j_call: TRBJ2-3
cdr3_length: 16
d_call: NA
v_call: TRBV7-6

cdr3_nt: TGTGCCAGCACCCCCCGCGGGGGTGGAGGCTACACCTTC
cdr3_aa: CASTPRGGGGYTF
clone_size: many
j_call: TRBJ1-2
cdr3_length: 13
d_call: NA
v_call: TRBV6-1

cdr3_nt: TGTGCCAGTTCAGACTACGAGCAGTACTTC
cdr3_aa: CASSDYEQYF
clone_size: many
j_call: TRBJ2-7
cdr3_length: 10
d_call: NA
v_call: TRBV2